This T cell receptor (beta chain) was documented in a study of T cell repertoires in cytomegalovirus infection. About the research overall: Through public TCR beta signatures, both CMV infection and matching HLA type were indicated.

Germline V lookup: CDR1 SGHDT, CDR2 YYEEEE. This CDR3 is built from 13 residues. Losses at the gene ends were 3 bases for V and 5 bases for J; bases not matched to a gene: 0. TCRdb fed the reads into MiXCR, producing one record per CDR3 protein. The table lists around 330,000 distinct CDR3 sequences, roughly 15% of them singletons. The TCR sequence derives from a human donor in good health (CMV status not recorded). Some clones in this sample may be carry-over from other donors' samples. The source material was PBMCs. The rearrangement uses TRBV5-6 and TRBJ2-7; 12 bases are a match to TRBD1. In DNA, the CDR3 is TGTGCCAGCAGCTGGGACAGGGGGCACGAGCAGTACTTC. It specifies CASSWDRGHEQYF.